The 28 T cell receptor beta chains given below trace back to one sample, sequenced in a study of control samples from healthy donors and cancer patients. Generated by immunoSEQ multiplex PCR, the TCRdb table keeps only in-frame clones and is missing some. This sample yields 350,000 to 450,000 clones, of which 90% are seen a single time; around 6.4% belongs to the top ten. The specimen sequenced was PBMCs. The receptors here all came from a man aged 35-49 years with head and neck cancer.

This clone has just one count. The CDR3 region is CATDLDGQSYEQYF. The CDR3 bases are TGTGCCACGGACCTCGATGGCCAGTCCTACGAGCAGTACTTC. V gene TRBV28 combines with J gene TRBJ2-7, with D unclear. Trimming took off 10 bases at V and 1 base at J, with 17 bases between the two ends. Germline assignment: CDR1 MDHEN and CDR2 SYDVKM. The CDR3 totals 14 residues.

V usage is TRBV10-2 and J usage is TRBJ1-1, with 8 bases lining up with TRBD1. CDR3 size: 15 residues. Losses at the gene ends were 5 bases for V and 5 bases for J; bases not matched to a gene: 10. Germline CDR1 WSHSY, CDR2 SAAADI. As DNA, the CDR3 is TGCGCCAGCAGTCCGGACAGGGCCGGGGAAACTGAAGCTTTCTTT. It codes for CASSPDRAGETEAFF.

The rearrangement links TRBV9 to TRBJ1-2; the D is unclear. CDR3 length: 13 amino acids. Trimming took off 5 bases at V and 8 bases at J, with 16 bases between the two ends. CDR1 and CDR2 (germline): SGDLS, YYNGEE. CDR3 in amino acids: CASRPPTGLGYTF. CDR3 in DNA: TGTGCCAGCAGACCTCCCACGGGCTTAGGCTACACCTTC.

The chain joins TRBV19 to TRBJ1-1, with D perhaps TRBD1 (6 bases). CDR3 length: 16 amino acids. V lost 5 bases and J 1 base, leaving 17 bases between the germline ends. CDR1 LNHDA and CDR2 SQIVND come from the germline V gene (reference sequence). The CDR3 DNA is TGTGCCAGTAGTCCTCCCACGGGGGCGAGGAACACTGAAGCTTTCTTT. Its protein is CASSPPTGARNTEAFF.

The chain combines TRBV29-1 with TRBJ2-7; 9 positions match TRBD2. Per the germline V gene, CDR1 is SQVTM and CDR2 is ANQGSEA. The CDR3 totals 12 residues. J gave up 4 bases and V 7 bases, and 5 bases lay outside the gene matches. The CDR3 reads CSATSGLYEQYF. The DNA for the CDR3 is TGCAGCGCGACTAGCGGTCTATACGAGCAGTACTTC.

The V gene is TRBV28, the J gene TRBJ1-6, with 9 bases that match TRBD1. The V gene's germline CDR1 is MDHEN and CDR2 SYDVKM. The CDR3 sequence is 15 residues long. The V segment lost 6 bases and the J segment 6 bases; nucleotides outside the gene matches: 6. The CDR3 bases are TGTGCCAGCAGCCCCTTACAGGGGGCTAATTCACCCCTCCACTTT. This translates into CASSPLQGANSPLHF.

The rearrangement uses TRBV10-2 and TRBJ2-1, with D tentatively TRBD1 or TRBD2 (6 bases each). CDR3 length equals 14 residues. Germline V gene data show CDR1 as WSHSY and CDR2 as SAAADI. Trimming stripped 7 bases from V and 0 bases from J, with 10 bases between. The CDR3 region has the DNA TGCGCCAGCAAGGGGGGAAGCTCCTACAATGAGCAGTTCTTC. It is translated as CASKGGSSYNEQFF.

The chain uses TRBV4-1 and TRBJ2-7, with D unresolved. The CDR3 is 13 residues long. The germline V gene has CDR1 MGHRA and CDR2 YSYEKL. Trimming left V 5 bases short and J 0 bases short, with 8 bases between. The CDR3 DNA reads TGCGCCAGCAGCTCGTCCCACTCCTACGAGCAGTACTTC. It translates to CASSSSHSYEQYF.

The chain joins TRBV10-3 to TRBJ1-1; TRBD1 agrees at 7 bases. J gave up 1 base and V 4 bases, and 3 bases lay outside the gene matches. The CDR3 contains 14 residues. Germline CDR1 and CDR2: ENHRY and SYGVKD. CDR3 nucleotide sequence: TGTGCCATCAGTGCGAGGACAGGGAACACTGAAGCTTTCTTT. Translating gives CAISARTGNTEAFF.

This sequence joins TRBV21-1 and TRBJ1-3; the D segment call TRBD1 is taken from the table without a DNA check. TRBV21-1 is designated a pseudogene. The CDR3 is made up of 16 amino acids. The CDR3 nucleotides are TGTGCCAGCAGCAAAACACGAGGGGGAACGGGAAACACCATATATTTT. Protein sequence: CASSKTRGGTGNTIYF.

This clone turned up a few times. The rearrangement links TRBV27 to TRBJ1-5; possibly TRBD1 for D (6 bases). From germline, CDR1 is MNHEY and CDR2 SMNVEV (reference sequence). This CDR3 spans 14 amino acids. With 3 bases removed from V and 3 bases from J, the gap between germline ends came to 9 bases. The CDR3 DNA is TGTGCCAGCAGTTTGGACAGTGTCAATCAGCCCCAGCATTTT. Translation: CASSLDSVNQPQHF.

The chain carries TRBV4-2 and TRBJ2-7; D possibly uses TRBD1 or TRBD2 (6 bases each). There are 16 residues in the CDR3. CDR1 and CDR2 (germline): LGHNA, YNFKEQ. V lost 4 bases and J lost 1, with 17 bases in between. The CDR3: CASSPMGAGLSYEQYF. CDR3 DNA sequence: TGTGCCAGCAGCCCCATGGGGGCGGGGCTATCCTACGAGCAGTACTTC.

This rearrangement joins TRBV18 to TRBJ2-2, with 10 bases aligning to TRBD1. Germline V CDR1 and CDR2: KGHSH, LQKENI. V gave up 0 bases and J gave up 2 bases; unmatched junction bases: 9. This CDR3 is 19 amino acids long. CDR3 in amino acids: CASSPPRPGQGFNTGELFF. The CDR3 DNA is TGTGCCAGCTCACCACCTAGGCCGGGACAGGGGTTTAACACCGGGGAGCTGTTTTTT.

The chain joins TRBV6-2 or TRBV6-3 to TRBJ1-5, with TRBD1 matching 8 bases. Germline V lookup: CDR1 MNHEY, CDR2 SVGEGT. CDR3 length: 19 amino acids. V was pared by 0 bases and J by 1 base, with 11 bases of the junction left unmatched. The CDR3 is CASSYSMFLTGGSNQPQHF. The DNA of the CDR3 is TGTGCCAGCAGTTACTCGATGTTTTTAACAGGGGGGAGCAATCAGCCCCAGCATTTT.

V and J are TRBV5-1 and TRBJ2-5, with D possibly being TRBD1 (5 bases). Germline loops: CDR1 SGHRS, CDR2 YFSETQ. This CDR3 region has 17 residues. The V and J ends lost 3 bases and 3 bases respectively, with 21 bases between them. The CDR3 region is CASSSQPTSQGEETQYF. The CDR3 DNA follows: TGCGCCAGCAGCTCCCAACCCACAAGTCAGGGTGAAGAGACCCAGTACTTC.

This chain connects TRBV7-9 to TRBJ2-7; D gene unclear. Germline CDR1 is SEHNR and CDR2 is FQNEAQ (reference sequence). This CDR3 is 13 amino acids long. V shed 5 bases and J shed 3 bases, with 11 bases lying between them. CDR3 in DNA: TGTGCCAGCAGCCCCGGAAGCGACTACGAGCAGTACTTC. It specifies CASSPGSDYEQYF.

This clone was recorded a few times. The J gene is TRBJ1-4, the V gene TRBV7-2; TRBD1 aligns across 9 bases. The CDR3 is 14 amino acids. V gave up 5 bases and J gave up 7 bases; unmatched junction bases: 5. Per the germline V gene, CDR1 is SGHTA and CDR2 is FQGNSA. The CDR3 nucleotides are TGTGCCAGCAGCCGTGGACAGGGGCCTGAAAAACTGTTTTTT. Translating gives CASSRGQGPEKLFF.

V and J are TRBV29-1 and TRBJ2-3; 11 bases are shared with TRBD1. Germline CDR1 is SQVTM and CDR2 is ANQGSEA. CDR3 length: 14 amino acids. Trimming cost V 7 bases and J 4 bases; bases outside gene matches: 7. The CDR3 coding sequence is TGCAGCGCTTATCCGGGACAGGGGGCAGATACGCAGTATTTT. It specifies CSAYPGQGADTQYF.

The J gene is TRBJ2-2, the V gene TRBV30; D is unclear. V lost 4 bases, J lost 0 bases, and 9 bases lay in between. Germline-derived CDR1 and CDR2 are GTSNPN and SVGIG (reference sequence). The CDR3 totals 14 residues. The DNA of the CDR3 is TGTGCCTGGACTGCGACCTCGAACACCGGGGAGCTGTTTTTT. The encoded protein is CAWTATSNTGELFF.

The gene calls are TRBV4-1 and TRBJ2-3; 7 positions agree with TRBD1. V was pared by 1 base and J by 3 bases, with 7 bases of the junction left unmatched. The CDR3 sequence is 16 residues long. Germline values: CDR1 MGHRA, CDR2 YSYEKL. CDR3 nucleotides: TGCGCCAGCAGCCAAGGTCCAGACAGGGTAACAGATACGCAGTATTTT. Its translation is CASSQGPDRVTDTQYF.

The CDR3 here is CSVPEGGAWETQYF. CDR3 nucleotide sequence: TGCAGCGTTCCCGAGGGGGGAGCGTGGGAGACCCAGTACTTC. The chain has TRBV29-1 and TRBJ2-5, with D perhaps matching TRBD1 or TRBD2 (6 bases each). Trimming shortened V by 5 bases and J by 5 bases, and 18 bases separated the two germline ends. The germline V gene encodes CDR1 SQVTM and CDR2 ANQGSEA. The CDR3 is made up of 14 amino acids.

This chain joins TRBV20-1 and TRBJ2-2, with D unclear. This CDR3 has 14 amino acids. V dropped 3 bases and J dropped 2 bases, with 10 bases sitting between them. Germline V CDR1 and CDR2: DFQATT, SNEGSKA (reference sequence). DNA of the CDR3: TGCAGTGCTAGTAACTCCATAAACACCGGGGAGCTGTTTTTT. As protein: CSASNSINTGELFF.

Here the CDR3 reads CASSVEGPNTGELFF. CDR3 in DNA: TGTGCCAGCAGTGTAGAAGGTCCGAACACCGGGGAGCTGTTTTTT. The chain combines TRBV2 with TRBJ2-2; D not resolved. The CDR3 loop spans 15 amino acids. Germline CDR1 SNHLY, CDR2 FYNNEI. V was shortened by 4 bases and J by 0 bases, with 9 bases between the two germline ends.

The chain uses TRBV2 and TRBJ2-5; maybe TRBD2 (6 bases). From germline, CDR1 is SNHLY and CDR2 FYNNEI. The V end lost 7 bases, the J end lost 5 bases, and 17 bases lay between the germline ends. This CDR3 is built from 14 residues. CDR3 nucleotides: TGTGCCAGCATCCGAGGCGGGGCTGGGGAGACCCAGTACTTC. Translated: CASIRGGAGETQYF.

This chain joins TRBV18 and TRBJ2-3; D gene uncertain. Germline CDR1 is KGHSH and CDR2 is LQKENI. V dropped 2 bases and J dropped 2 bases, with 17 bases sitting between them. There are 17 residues in the CDR3. The CDR3 coding sequence is TGTGCCAGCTCACCAAGAATTTGGGCAGACAACACAGATACGCAGTATTTT. Amino acid sequence: CASSPRIWADNTDTQYF. Filled out from reference TRBV18 and TRBJ2-3, the complete variable domain reads NAGVMQNPRHLVRRRGQEARLRCSPMKGHSHVYWYRQLPEEGLKFMVYLQKENIIDESGMPKERFSAEFPKEGPSILRIQQVVRGDSAAYFCASSPRIWADNTDTQYFGPGTRLTVL.

V gene TRBV28 combines with J gene TRBJ2-1, with D perhaps assigned TRBD1 or TRBD2 (7 bases each). From germline, CDR1 is MDHEN and CDR2 SYDVKM. The V end was cut by 11 bases, the J end by 1 base, with 18 bases between. The CDR3 has 15 amino acids. The CDR3 sequence: CAAPLQGGSYNEQFF. The CDR3 nucleotides read TGTGCCGCCCCACTCCAGGGGGGGTCCTACAATGAGCAGTTCTTC.

The V gene is TRBV6-5, the J gene TRBJ1-4; 8 nucleotides match TRBD1. Germline values: CDR1 MNHEY, CDR2 SVGAGI. This CDR3 comprises 14 residues. The ends lost 6 bases at V and 7 bases at J; junction bases unmatched: 7. The CDR3 loop is CASSPDRGIEKLFF. The CDR3 nucleotides are TGTGCCAGCAGCCCCGACAGGGGTATTGAAAAACTGTTTTTT.

The chain combines TRBV28 with TRBJ2-7; TRBD2 matches 10 bases. V shed 2 bases, J shed 4 bases, and the junction held 8 bases outside the gene matches. This CDR3 spans 16 amino acids. Germline V gene data show CDR1 as MDHEN and CDR2 as SYDVKM. The CDR3: CASSLTSSGRAYEQYF. CDR3 bases: TGTGCCAGCAGTTTAACGTCCAGCGGGAGGGCTTACGAGCAGTACTTC.